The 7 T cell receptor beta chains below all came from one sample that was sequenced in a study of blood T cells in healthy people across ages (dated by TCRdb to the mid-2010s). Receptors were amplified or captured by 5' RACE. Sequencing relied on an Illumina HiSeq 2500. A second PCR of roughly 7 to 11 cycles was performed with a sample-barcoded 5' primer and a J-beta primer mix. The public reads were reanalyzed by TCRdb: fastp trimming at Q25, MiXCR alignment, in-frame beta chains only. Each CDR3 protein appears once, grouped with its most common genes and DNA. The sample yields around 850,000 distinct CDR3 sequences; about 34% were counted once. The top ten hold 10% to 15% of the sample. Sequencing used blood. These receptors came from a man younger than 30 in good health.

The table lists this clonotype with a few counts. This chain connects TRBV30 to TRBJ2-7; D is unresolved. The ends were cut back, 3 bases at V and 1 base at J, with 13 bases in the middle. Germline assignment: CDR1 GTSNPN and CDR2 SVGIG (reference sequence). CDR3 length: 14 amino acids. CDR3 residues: CAWREPYRSYEQYF. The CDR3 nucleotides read TGTGCCTGGAGGGAACCGTATAGGTCCTACGAGCAGTACTTC.

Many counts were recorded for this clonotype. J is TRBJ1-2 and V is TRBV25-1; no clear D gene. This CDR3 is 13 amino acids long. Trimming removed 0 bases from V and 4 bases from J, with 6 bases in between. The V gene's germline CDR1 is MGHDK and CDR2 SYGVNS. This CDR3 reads CASSEYGGYGYTF. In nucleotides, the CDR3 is TGTGCCAGCAGTGAATACGGAGGCTATGGCTACACCTTC.

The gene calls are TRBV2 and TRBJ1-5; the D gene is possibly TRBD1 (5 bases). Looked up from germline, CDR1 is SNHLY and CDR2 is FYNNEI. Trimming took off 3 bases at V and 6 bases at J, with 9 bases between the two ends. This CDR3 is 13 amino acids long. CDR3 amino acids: CASSDIRGQPQHF. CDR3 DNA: TGTGCCAGCAGTGATATAAGGGGTCAGCCCCAGCATTTT.

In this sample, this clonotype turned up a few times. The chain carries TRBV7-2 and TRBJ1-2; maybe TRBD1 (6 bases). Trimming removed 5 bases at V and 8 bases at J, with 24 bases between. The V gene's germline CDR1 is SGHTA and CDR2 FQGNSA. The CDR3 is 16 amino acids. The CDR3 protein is CASSQESSGASLGYTF. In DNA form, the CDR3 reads TGTGCCAGCAGCCAAGAGAGCTCAGGGGCCTCCTTGGGCTACACCTTC.

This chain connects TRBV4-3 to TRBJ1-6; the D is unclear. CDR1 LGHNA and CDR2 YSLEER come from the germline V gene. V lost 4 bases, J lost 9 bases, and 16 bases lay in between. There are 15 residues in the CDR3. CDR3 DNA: TGCGCCAGCAGCCTTGGAGGAGGTCTTATTTCACCCCTCCACTTT. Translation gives CASSLGGGLISPLHF.

CDR3 coding DNA: TGCAGTGCTATCCCAGGAGATAATGAAAAACTGTTTTTT. It specifies CSAIPGDNEKLFF. The chain couples TRBV20-1 to TRBJ1-4; no definite D call. Trimming took 4 bases from V and 4 from J, leaving 10 bases between them. CDR1 is DFQATT, CDR2 SNEGSKA, per germline (reference sequence). This CDR3 contains 13 residues.

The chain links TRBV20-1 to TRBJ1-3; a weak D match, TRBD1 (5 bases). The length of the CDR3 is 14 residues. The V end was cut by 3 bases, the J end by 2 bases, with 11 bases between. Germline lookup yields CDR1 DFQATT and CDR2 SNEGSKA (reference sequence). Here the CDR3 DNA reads TGCAGTGCTAGCCACGGCAGGGCTGGAAACACCATATATTTT. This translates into CSASHGRAGNTIYF.